Presented here are 16 T cell receptor beta chains from one specimen sequenced in a study of graft-versus-host responses after intestinal transplantation. TCRdb's table, derived via immunoSEQ multiplex PCR, lists solely in-frame clones and lacks some. This table holds some 15,000 clones, almost 70% found once. Graft samples were processed, releasing intraepithelial and lamina propria lymphocytes. This material consisted of ileum tissue, taken 717 days after intestinal transplantation. Every receptor here comes from a human patient who received an intestinal transplant, so some T cells may come from the graft donor.

This clone showed up just a few times. The rearrangement uses TRBV28 and TRBJ1-2; maybe TRBD1 (6 bases). The CDR3 covers 13 residues. Trimming stripped 10 bases from V and 3 bases from J, with 15 bases between. Germline V gene data show CDR1 as MDHEN and CDR2 as SYDVKM. CDR3 nucleotide sequence: TGTGCCACCAGGGGATGGGGGGACTATGGCTACACCTTC. Its protein is CATRGWGDYGYTF.

The rearrangement links TRBV7-7 to TRBJ2-1; TRBD2 matches at 14 bases. The CDR3 has 15 amino acids. CDR1 SSHAT and CDR2 FNYEAQ come from the germline V gene (reference sequence). Trimming removed 5 bases from V and 8 bases from J; junction bases left unmatched: 5. The CDR3 here is CASSLGLAGEYEQFF. In DNA, the CDR3 is TGTGCCAGCAGCCTGGGACTAGCGGGGGAGTATGAGCAGTTCTTC. Together with reference TRBV7-7 and TRBJ2-1, the CDR3 gives the full variable domain: GAGVSQSPRYKVTKRGQDVTLRCDPISSHATLYWYQQALGQGPEFLTYFNYEAQPDKSGLPSDRFSAERPEGSISTLTIQRTEQRDSAMYRCASSLGLAGEYEQFFGPGTRLTVL.

The rearrangement links TRBV6-1 to TRBJ2-3; TRBD2 is a possible D gene (6 bases). The CDR3 loop spans 14 amino acids. Germline loops: CDR1 MNHNS, CDR2 SASEGT. V was pared by 7 bases and J by 0 bases, with 11 bases between. The CDR3 region has the DNA TGTGCCAGCAAGGCGGGGTCCAGCACAGATACGCAGTATTTT. Amino acids: CASKAGSSTDTQYF.

V and J are TRBV18 and TRBJ1-1; no reliable D call. The CDR3 consists of 14 residues. V was clipped by 3 bases and J by 1 base, with 9 bases between them. Germline V gives CDR1 KGHSH, CDR2 LQKENI. The CDR3 here is CASSPEGGNTEAFF. CDR3 nucleotide sequence: TGTGCCAGCTCACCTGAGGGAGGGAACACTGAAGCTTTCTTT.

The chain uses TRBV5-1 and TRBJ1-1; D uncertain. The V gene lost 4 bases and the J gene lost 0 bases, with 10 bases spanning the gap. The germline CDR1 and CDR2 sequences are SGHRS and YFSETQ. The CDR3 runs to 14 residues. This CDR3 is CASSAFQMNTEAFF. For the CDR3, the DNA is TGCGCCAGCAGCGCATTCCAGATGAACACTGAAGCTTTCTTT.

The chain joins TRBV11-2 to TRBJ1-4; perhaps TRBD1 as D (6 bases). This CDR3 is built from 15 residues. Deletions cut 0 bases from V and 7 bases from J, with 12 bases between. CDR1 is SGHAT, CDR2 FQNNGV, per germline. The CDR3 nucleotides are TGTGCCAGCAGCTTAGATACAGGGTCGGGTGAAAAACTGTTTTTT. It translates to CASSLDTGSGEKLFF. Full variable domain (remainder filled in from reference TRBV11-2 and TRBJ1-4): EAGVAQSPRYKIIEKRQSVAFWCNPISGHATLYWYQQILGQGPKLLIQFQNNGVVDDSQLPKDRFSAERLKGVDSTLKIQPAKLEDSAVYLCASSLDTGSGEKLFFGSGTQLSVL.

This clone was observed once. The chain is built from TRBV6-6 and TRBJ1-4; 8 bases are a match to TRBD1. There are 15 residues in the CDR3. The germline CDR1 and CDR2 sequences are MNHNY and SVGAGI (reference sequence). V was pared by 5 bases and J by 6 bases, with 8 bases of the junction left unmatched. The CDR3 DNA follows: TGTGCCAGCAGTGCGCGGACAGGGAAGGATGAAAAACTGTTTTTT. Its translation: CASSARTGKDEKLFF.

The chain employs TRBV5-1 and TRBJ2-7; 9 nucleotides align to TRBD2. The trim removed 7 bases at V and 4 bases at J, leaving 9 bases unmatched. CDR3 length: 14 amino acids. Germline V lookup: CDR1 SGHRS, CDR2 YFSETQ. CDR3 sequence reads: CASRKGTSTYEQYF. The CDR3 nucleotides read TGCGCCAGCCGCAAGGGGACTAGCACTTACGAGCAGTACTTC.

The rearrangement links TRBV7-2 to TRBJ1-5, with D possibly matching TRBD1 (6 bases). This CDR3 is 13 amino acids long. Germline-derived CDR1 and CDR2 are SGHTA and FQGNSA. The V and J ends lost 4 bases and 7 bases respectively, with 11 bases between them. The CDR3 DNA sequence: TGTGCCAGCAGCTCCAGGGGTGGCCAGCCCCAGCATTTT. It yields the protein CASSSRGGQPQHF.

In this sample, this clone turned up a few times. The chain couples TRBV19 to TRBJ2-2; D possibly corresponds to TRBD1 (6 bases). The V end lost 6 bases, the J end lost 0 bases, and 8 bases lay between the germline ends. The CDR3 contains 14 residues. CDR1 and CDR2 (germline): LNHDA, SQIVND (reference sequence). The CDR3 nucleotides are TGTGCCAGTAGGACAGGTACGAACACCGGGGAGCTGTTTTTT. Encoded protein: CASRTGTNTGELFF.

CDR3 DNA: TGTGCCAGCTATTCCTTTTTCCTCCTTGATGTCACAGATACGCAGTATTTT. It is translated as CASYSFFLLDVTDTQYF. The chain is built from TRBV7-3 and TRBJ2-3; the D is unclear. CDR1 and CDR2 (germline): SGHTA, FQGTGA. The length of the CDR3 is 17 residues. V lost 8 bases, J lost 2 bases, and 23 bases lay in between.

The chain has TRBV5-4 and TRBJ2-3; TRBD2 agrees at 12 bases. The germline V gene has CDR1 SGHNT and CDR2 YYREEE (reference sequence). Unmatched junction bases numbered 4, after V lost 4 bases and J lost 1 base. This CDR3 has 16 residues. The CDR3 coding sequence is TGTGCCAGCAGCACTGGACTAGCGGGACGCACAGATACGCAGTATTTT. Its translation: CASSTGLAGRTDTQYF.

This sequence joins TRBV6-5 and TRBJ1-2, with D tentatively TRBD1 (5 bases). V was trimmed by 6 bases and J by 6 bases, leaving 11 bases between them. CDR3 length: 12 residues. Germline loops: CDR1 MNHEY, CDR2 SVGAGI. The CDR3: CASRTGGHGYTF. CDR3 sequence (DNA): TGTGCCAGCAGAACCGGGGGACATGGCTACACCTTC.

The chain links TRBV18 to TRBJ2-3; D tentatively fits TRBD1 or TRBD2 (5 bases each). This CDR3 has 17 amino acids. Germline V gene data show CDR1 as KGHSH and CDR2 as LQKENI. The germline V and J ends were trimmed by 4 bases and 0 bases, with 17 bases remaining between them. CDR3 amino acids: CASSLRAEGISTDTQYF. The CDR3 DNA follows: TGTGCCAGCTCACTTCGCGCAGAGGGGATTAGCACAGATACGCAGTATTTT.

The chain has TRBV28 and TRBJ2-1, with D perhaps TRBD2 (5 bases). The CDR3 has 11 amino acids. Germline V gene lookup returns CDR1 MDHEN and CDR2 SYDVKM. Deletions cut 3 bases from V and 8 bases from J, with 5 bases between. CDR3 sequence (DNA): TGTGCCAGCAGTTTGAGGGATGAGCAGTTCTTC. This sequence encodes CASSLRDEQFF.

This chain joins TRBV6-1 and TRBJ2-5, with TRBD1 as a possible D gene (6 bases). The J call may be in error: the DNA end matches TRBJ2-7 better. The germline gives CDR1 MNHNS, CDR2 SASEGT. This CDR3 has 15 amino acids. CDR3 protein: CASAVSQGGYYEQYF. The CDR3 DNA reads as TGTGCCAGCGCAGTGTCACAGGGCGGCTACTACGAGCAGTACTTC.